Presented here are 12 T cell receptor beta chains from one specimen sequenced in a study of STAT3 mutations in large granular lymphocyte leukemia. General study points: Every T-cell large granular lymphocyte leukemia patient had at least one immunodominant TCR beta clonotype.

Their specific antigens are unknown. Clones were read by immunoSEQ multiplex PCR, and TCRdb kept only the in-frame ones, dropping some. The table lists tens of thousands of clones, approximately 94% of them singletons, with around 7.1% in the top ten. The sample comprised peripheral blood mononuclear cells. All receptors derive from a man aged 35-49 years with T-cell large granular lymphocyte leukemia. Some clones in this sample may be carry-over from other donors' samples.

The chain employs TRBV7-2 and TRBJ2-7, with D possibly matching TRBD2 (6 bases). V shed 4 bases and J shed 1 base, with 8 bases lying between them. The CDR3 is made up of 13 amino acids. Germline V gene sequence: CDR1 SGHTA, CDR2 FQGNSA. CDR3 nucleotides: TGTGCCAGCAGCTCGCGGGGTTCCTACGAGCAGTACTTC. Encoded protein: CASSSRGSYEQYF.

The rearrangement joins TRBV30 to TRBJ1-1; possibly TRBD1 for D (6 bases). The CDR3 sequence is 11 residues long. V was pared by 5 bases and J by 10 bases, with 14 bases between. Germline V lookup: CDR1 GTSNPN, CDR2 SVGIG (reference sequence). The CDR3 region is CAWLWGPGAFF. The CDR3 nucleotides read TGTGCCTGGTTATGGGGGCCGGGAGCTTTCTTT.

The V gene is TRBV6-5, the J gene TRBJ1-5; D uncertain. Trimming removed 2 bases at V and 3 bases at J, with 5 bases between. The germline V gene encodes CDR1 MNHEY and CDR2 SVGAGI. The CDR3 is 13 amino acids. The CDR3: CASSYTNNQPQHF. CDR3 DNA: TGTGCCAGCAGTTACACAAACAATCAGCCCCAGCATTTT.

The chain is built from TRBV25-1 and TRBJ1-6, with unresolved D. Germline V CDR1 and CDR2: MGHDK, SYGVNS. V was trimmed by 5 bases and J by 10 bases, leaving 12 bases between them. The CDR3 extends over 13 amino acids. CDR3 sequence: CASSKAGGSPLHF. The CDR3 DNA sequence: TGTGCCAGCAGTAAGGCGGGAGGATCACCCCTCCACTTT.

V and J are TRBV23-1 and TRBJ1-1; D is undetermined. TRBV23-1 counts as an open reading frame of uncertain function. The CDR3 sequence is 17 residues long. V was shortened by 0 bases and J by 0 bases, with 14 bases between the two germline ends. The CDR3 here is CASSQSWTSPMNTEAFF. CDR3 DNA sequence: TGCGCCAGCAGTCAATCATGGACTTCCCCAATGAACACTGAAGCTTTCTTT.

This chain connects TRBV7-3 to TRBJ2-3, with TRBD2 identical over 8 bases. This CDR3 has 15 amino acids. The junction had 5 bases not matched to a gene; V was cut back by 2 bases and J by 4 bases. The germline V gene encodes CDR1 SGHTA and CDR2 FQGTGA. The CDR3 sequence is CASSLAGGPADTQYF. The CDR3 DNA sequence: TGTGCCAGCAGCTTAGCGGGGGGTCCGGCAGATACGCAGTATTTT.

The CDR3 DNA is TGCGCCAGCAGCCAAGCCCCTGACAGGGTAGATACGCAGTATTTT. It yields the protein CASSQAPDRVDTQYF. The chain joins TRBV4-1 to TRBJ2-3; 7 nucleotides agree with TRBD1. J gave up 5 bases and V 1 base, and 6 bases lay outside the gene matches. This CDR3 has 15 residues. Germline V gives CDR1 MGHRA, CDR2 YSYEKL.

V and J are TRBV4-2 and TRBJ2-7; D is possibly TRBD2 (6 bases). The germline gives CDR1 LGHNA, CDR2 YNFKEQ. Trimming stripped 1 base from V and 1 base from J, with 14 bases between. The CDR3 runs 16 residues. The CDR3 spells CASSQVEGGLSYEQYF. In DNA form, the CDR3 reads TGTGCCAGCAGCCAAGTCGAGGGCGGACTATCCTACGAGCAGTACTTC.

V is TRBV29-1 and J is TRBJ2-3; 8 nucleotides align to TRBD1. Germline values: CDR1 SQVTM, CDR2 ANQGSEA. V lost 7 bases, J lost 5 bases, and 5 bases stayed unmatched. This CDR3 region has 12 residues. The CDR3 region is CSARGQGDTQYF. In DNA, the CDR3 is TGCAGCGCGCGCGGACAGGGAGATACGCAGTATTTT.

The chain recombines TRBV15 with TRBJ2-1; D uncertain. The V gene's germline CDR1 is LNHNV and CDR2 YYDKDF (reference sequence). The CDR3 runs 14 residues. V gave up 2 bases and J gave up 3 bases, with 8 bases separating them. The CDR3 nucleotides are TGTGCCACCAGCAGACATGTTGACTACAATGAGCAGTTCTTC. Protein product: CATSRHVDYNEQFF.

The CDR3, as DNA: TGCAGCGTTAGGGGGTCTAGCTACGAGCAGTACTTC. Translation gives CSVRGSSYEQYF. This chain links TRBV29-1 with TRBJ2-7; D possibly corresponds to TRBD1 (6 bases). CDR3 length equals 12 residues. Germline assignment: CDR1 SQVTM and CDR2 ANQGSEA. V shed 5 bases and J shed 3 bases, with 11 bases lying between them.

The chain is built from TRBV9 and TRBJ1-6; D ambiguous. Germline lookup yields CDR1 SGDLS and CDR2 YYNGEE. This CDR3 spans 14 amino acids. The V gene lost 5 bases and the J gene lost 7 bases, with 13 bases spanning the gap. The CDR3: CASSGRTENSPLHF. In DNA form, the CDR3 reads TGTGCCAGCAGTGGGAGGACGGAGAATTCACCCCTCCACTTT.